These 24 T cell receptor beta chains share one sample of origin, sequenced in a study of Tregs in tolerant kidney transplant recipients. Clones were read by immunoSEQ multiplex PCR, and TCRdb kept only the in-frame ones, dropping some. Here the sample table reports about 5,300 clones. The nonmyeloablative bone marrow transplants came from related graft donors, with transient mixed chimerism. Sample: CD4+ T cells from blood (PBMCs), taken around 14 months after the transplant. These receptors were obtained from a human patient who received a combined kidney and bone marrow transplant. The graft donor may account for some of the T cells.

Details on this clone: The sequenced fragment ends 3 residues before the CDR3 boundary, so the rest is inferred from the germline J gene. This sequence joins TRBV5-1 and TRBJ1-2, with TRBD1 as a possible D gene (5 bases). V lost 1 base and J lost 3, with 19 bases in between. The CDR3 is made up of 17 amino acids. CDR1 and CDR2 (germline): SGHRS, YFSETQ. Partial CDR3 DNA: TGCGCCAGCAGCTTGAGTTACGGAGGGGTGAACGACTATGGC. It codes for CASSLSYGGVNDYG. The full CDR3 protein is CASSLSYGGVNDYGYTF.

Comments on this clone: The observed sequence ends 3 residues before the CDR3 terminus, with the missing tail filled in from the germline J gene. The chain recombines TRBV6-2 or TRBV6-3 with TRBJ2-7; 9 positions match TRBD2. With V trimmed by 3 bases and J by 3 bases, 9 bases remained unmatched. CDR3 length equals 16 residues. Germline loops: CDR1 MNHEY, CDR2 SVGEGT. CDR3 DNA, as far as it was read: TGTGCCAGCAGTTATCGCCTAGCGGGGTCCAACTACGAG. Residues: CASSYRLAGSNYE. In full, the CDR3 reads CASSYRLAGSNYEQYF.

This clone is classed as medium-sized (0.01 to 0.1%) by frequency. The CDR3 end falls 3 residues outside the read, so it is completed with the germline J gene. The chain combines TRBV5-1 with TRBJ1-1, with 10 bases matching TRBD1. Germline V CDR1 and CDR2: SGHRS, YFSETQ. Trimming removed 3 bases from V and 5 bases from J; junction bases left unmatched: 7. This CDR3 comprises 15 residues. CDR3 sequence reads: CASSSSGTGVTEAFF. The covered CDR3 bases are TGCGCCAGCAGCTCTTCCGGGACAGGGGTTACTGAA.

About this clone: The read gets to within 3 residues of the CDR3 end, and the germline J gene fills in the rest. The chain uses TRBV7-2 and TRBJ2-7, with 12 positions matching TRBD1. CDR1 is SGHTA and CDR2 is FQGNSA in the germline V gene. The CDR3 consists of 15 residues. V gave up 4 bases and J gave up 5 bases; unmatched junction bases: 6. CDR3 DNA, as far as it was read: TGTGCCAGCAGCTCCGGGACAGGGGGCGCGGACGAG. Encoded protein: CASSSGTGGADE. The whole CDR3 protein reads CASSSGTGGADEQYF.

This clone ranks as medium-sized (0.01 to 0.1%) in terms of frequency. The CDR3 end lies 3 residues beyond the end of the read and is filled in from the germline J gene. The chain combines TRBV7-6 with TRBJ2-7; 9 nucleotides line up with TRBD2. The CDR3 sequence is 16 residues long. Per germline, CDR1 SGHVS and CDR2 FNYEAQ. Trimming cost V 1 base and J 4 bases; bases outside gene matches: 8. The CDR3 loop is CASSLGPSGIHYEQYF. Partial CDR3 DNA: TGTGCCAGCAGCTTAGGTCCTAGCGGGATCCATTACGAG.

Of note for this clone: The read ends 3 residues shy of where the CDR3 ends; the end is completed using the germline J gene. The chain carries TRBV30 and TRBJ1-4, with D tentatively TRBD1 (6 bases). CDR1 is GTSNPN and CDR2 is SVGIG in the germline V gene (reference sequence). The ends were cut back, 5 bases at V and 3 bases at J, with 7 bases in the middle. This CDR3 is 12 amino acids long. CDR3 DNA (partial): TGTGCCTGGGGACAGCCTAATGAAAAA. Translated, it gives CAWGQPNEK. The whole CDR3 reads CAWGQPNEKLFF. Based on the CDR3 plus reference TRBV30 and TRBJ1-4, the full variable domain is SQTIHQWPATLVQPVGSPLSLECTVEGTSNPNLYWYRQAAGRGLQLLFYSVGIGQISSEVPQNLSASRPQDRQFILSSKKLLLSDSGFYLCAWGQPNEKLFFGSGTQLSVL.

In the case of this clone: The DNA ends 3 residues before the CDR3 does, and the rest of the CDR3 is filled in from the germline J gene. The rearrangement links TRBV11-2 to TRBJ2-5; the D is unclear. V lost 1 base and J 4 bases, leaving 4 bases between the germline ends. The CDR3 runs 12 residues. The germline CDR1 and CDR2 sequences are SGHAT and FQNNGV. CDR3 amino acids: CASSLGLETQYF. The covered CDR3 bases are TGTGCCAGCAGCTTAGGGCTAGAGACC.

In regard to this clone: Read data end 3 residues before the CDR3 end; the end is taken from the germline J gene. This sequence joins TRBV11-2 and TRBJ2-5; TRBD1 matches at 8 bases. In germline, CDR1 is SGHAT, CDR2 FQNNGV. The ends lost 1 base at V and 4 bases at J; junction bases unmatched: 2. The CDR3 spans 14 residues. The covered CDR3 bases are TGTGCCAGCAGCTTAGGCAGGGGGCGAGAGACC. Its protein is CASSLGRGRET. The whole CDR3 sequence reads CASSLGRGRETQYF.

Worth noting for this clone: The read finishes 3 residues shy of the CDR3 end, and the germline J gene is used to complete it. J is TRBJ1-6 and V is TRBV19, with a tentative D call TRBD1 (5 bases). Germline V gene data show CDR1 as LNHDA and CDR2 as SQIVND (reference sequence). This CDR3 contains 15 residues. Trimming cost V 3 bases and J 4 bases, with 10 bases left between them. The sequenced CDR3 bases are TGTGCCAGTAGTATCCAGGGTGTGTATAATTCACCC. Translating gives CASSIQGVYNSP. The entire CDR3 protein reads CASSIQGVYNSPLHF.

Comments on this clone: The read ends 3 residues before the CDR3 terminus; that terminus is restored from the germline J gene. This chain joins TRBV20-1 and TRBJ1-6; maybe TRBD1 (5 bases). Trimming removed 0 bases at V and 8 bases at J, with 14 bases between. This CDR3 is 15 amino acids long. Per germline, CDR1 DFQATT and CDR2 SNEGSKA (reference sequence). The CDR3 DNA, read in part, is TGCAGTGCTAGAGATCGGACAAAGGGCGATTCACCC. Its protein product is CSARDRTKGDSP. The full CDR3 reads CSARDRTKGDSPLHF.

This clone ranks as medium-sized in terms of frequency. The CDR3 goes on 3 residues after the read ends, and that part is filled in from the germline J gene. V and J are TRBV20-1 and TRBJ1-1; 7 bases line up with TRBD1. CDR1 and CDR2 (germline): DFQATT, SNEGSKA (reference sequence). The ends lost 0 bases at V and 6 bases at J; junction bases unmatched: 7. The CDR3 sequence is 14 residues long. The part of the CDR3 DNA that was read is TGCAGTGCTAGAGACCAGGGGGAAGGGGCTGAA. It encodes CSARDQGEGAE. The complete CDR3 protein is CSARDQGEGAEAFF.

Considering frequency, this clone is medium-sized (0.01 to 0.1%). The CDR3 end falls 3 residues outside the read, so it is completed with the germline J gene. The chain employs TRBV20-1 and TRBJ2-7; maybe TRBD2 (5 bases). Germline V gives CDR1 DFQATT, CDR2 SNEGSKA (reference sequence). The CDR3 has 13 amino acids. The ends were cut back, 6 bases at V and 0 bases at J, with 12 bases in the middle. CDR3 bases read: TGCAGTGCCTATAGCGCGGTCTCCTACGAG. This translates into CSAYSAVSYE. The whole CDR3 sequence is CSAYSAVSYEQYF.

With regard to this clone: Sequencing ends 3 residues short of the CDR3 end; the germline J gene provides the rest. Other DNA variants within this sample encode the same CDR3. The chain has TRBV18 and TRBJ1-5; 8 nucleotides agree with TRBD1. This CDR3 contains 15 residues. Per the germline V gene, CDR1 is KGHSH and CDR2 is LQKENI. Trimming removed 2 bases from V and 2 bases from J; junction bases left unmatched: 2. The CDR3 loop is CASSPDRGGNQPQHF. The DNA read from the CDR3 is TGTGCCAGCTCACCAGACAGGGGCGGCAATCAGCCC. The whole variable domain, filled in from reference TRBV18 and TRBJ1-5, reads NAGVMQNPRHLVRRRGQEARLRCSPMKGHSHVYWYRQLPEEGLKFMVYLQKENIIDESGMPKERFSAEFPKEGPSILRIQQVVRGDSAAYFCASSPDRGGNQPQHFGDGTRLSIL.

As to this clone: The read comes to an end 3 residues before the CDR3 does, leaving the germline J gene to fill in the end. The rearrangement joins TRBV2 to TRBJ2-7; no clear D gene. V lost 4 bases and J lost 4, with 5 bases in between. Germline CDR1 is SNHLY and CDR2 is FYNNEI. CDR3 length equals 11 residues. CDR3 sequence reads: CASSVLYEQYF. The DNA read from the CDR3 is TGTGCCAGCAGTGTATTATACGAG.

As regards this clone: Read sequence stops 3 residues before the CDR3 end, and the germline J gene provides the missing end. The gene calls are TRBV5-1 and TRBJ2-7, with unresolved D. Between the trimmed V and J ends, which lost 4 bases and 6 bases, there was a span of 14 bases. The CDR3 extends over 13 amino acids. Germline V gene sequence: CDR1 SGHRS, CDR2 YFSETQ. CDR3 in amino acids: CASSPSGSGEQYF. The covered CDR3 bases are TGCGCCAGCAGCCCATCCGGGTCTGGCGAG.

As concerns this clone: Read sequence stops 3 residues before the CDR3 end, and the germline J gene provides the missing end. The chain links TRBV6-1 to TRBJ1-6; D possibly corresponds to TRBD1 (6 bases). This CDR3 is 14 amino acids long. CDR1 is MNHNS and CDR2 is SASEGT in the germline V gene. Trimming left V 2 bases short and J 10 bases short, with 12 bases between. Incomplete CDR3 DNA: TGTGCCAGCAGTGAACGGCAGGGGAGATCACCC. As protein: CASSERQGRSP. The full CDR3 is CASSERQGRSPLHF.

The covered CDR3 bases are TGTGCCAGCCGTCCACAGTTCACCACTGAA. This translates into CASRPQFTTE. The whole CDR3 sequence reads CASRPQFTTEAFF. The V and J genes are TRBV2 and TRBJ1-1, with D unclear. The read ends 3 residues shy of where the CDR3 ends; the end is completed using the germline J gene. Germline V gene data show CDR1 as SNHLY and CDR2 as FYNNEI. V dropped 8 bases and J dropped 4 bases, with 14 bases sitting between them. This CDR3 is built from 13 residues.

With regard to this clone: Coverage ceases 3 residues before the CDR3 finishes, and the germline J gene fills in the end. The rearrangement joins TRBV28 to TRBJ2-5; 8 bases align to TRBD2. Germline assignment: CDR1 MDHEN and CDR2 SYDVKM. This CDR3 spans 13 amino acids. J gave up 5 bases and V 6 bases, and 5 bases lay outside the gene matches. Here the CDR3 reads CASRKTSEETQYF. CDR3 bases read: TGTGCCAGCAGGAAGACTAGCGAGGAGACC.

About this clone itself: With the read ending 3 residues before the CDR3 end, the germline J gene is used to fill in that end. The chain uses TRBV5-1 and TRBJ2-1; TRBD2 is a possible D gene (5 bases). Trimming removed 3 bases from V and 4 bases from J, with 14 bases in between. CDR3 length equals 15 residues. Germline V gene data show CDR1 as SGHRS and CDR2 as YFSETQ. CDR3 bases read: TGCGCCAGCAGCTACGGCGGGTCTACTTACAATGAG. Translated, it gives CASSYGGSTYNE. The full CDR3 is CASSYGGSTYNEQFF.

To note about this clone: Its ends do not fully match the called genes, so a read error is possible. The read stops 3 residues short of the end of the CDR3; the missing end is completed from the germline J gene. V usage is TRBV7-9 and J usage is TRBJ1-6; D gene ambiguous. Germline loops: CDR1 SEHNR, CDR2 FQNEAQ (reference sequence). CDR3 size: 14 residues. The part of the CDR3 DNA that was read is TGTGCCAACAGCTTAGACACCTCACGCTCACCC. Translating gives CANSLDTSRSP. The full-length CDR3 reads as CANSLDTSRSPLHF.

About this clone: The CDR3 extends 3 residues past the end of the read, so its final part is completed from the germline J gene. The rearrangement joins TRBV4-1 to TRBJ1-6; TRBD1 matches at 9 bases. Germline CDR1 and CDR2: MGHRA and YSYEKL. The CDR3 is 16 residues long. V lost 4 bases to trimming and J lost 5 bases; unmatched junction nucleotides: 6. The DNA read from the CDR3 is TGCGCCAGCAGCCGGGAGAGACAGGGGGATAATTCACCC. Protein product: CASSRERQGDNSP. The full CDR3 protein is CASSRERQGDNSPLHF.

Frequency places this clone as large. The sequence runs out 3 residues before the end of the CDR3; the remainder is reconstructed from the germline J gene. The chain uses TRBV20-1 and TRBJ2-4, with no clear D. The CDR3 consists of 15 residues. The germline CDR1 and CDR2 sequences are DFQATT and SNEGSKA (reference sequence). Trimming took off 0 bases at V and 0 bases at J, with 9 bases between the two ends. The DNA read from the CDR3 is TGCAGTGCTAGAGACCGACAACTAGCCAAAAACATT. This translates into CSARDRQLAKNI. The entire CDR3 protein reads CSARDRQLAKNIQYF.

This clone is called medium-sized based on its frequency. The read stops 3 residues short of the end of the CDR3; the missing end is completed from the germline J gene. The rearrangement links TRBV5-5 to TRBJ1-4; D gene ambiguous. Germline V gene sequence: CDR1 SGHKS, CDR2 YYEKEE (reference sequence). V lost 1 base to trimming and J lost 6 bases, with 4 bases between them. The CDR3 runs 12 residues. The CDR3 loop is CASSLQYEKLFF. The sequenced CDR3 bases are TGTGCCAGCAGCTTGCAGTATGAAAAA.

The DNA read from the CDR3 is TGTGCCAGCAGTGAACGGCAGGTCTATGGC. Its protein is CASSERQVYG. The entire CDR3 reads CASSERQVYGYTF. The chain uses TRBV2 and TRBJ1-2, with D unclear. The read falls 3 residues short of the CDR3 end, and the missing part is taken from the germline J gene. Per germline, CDR1 SNHLY and CDR2 FYNNEI. With 2 bases removed from V and 4 bases from J, the gap between germline ends came to 8 bases. This CDR3 has 13 residues. Together with reference TRBV2 and TRBJ1-2, the CDR3 gives the full variable domain: EPEVTQTPSHQVTQMGQEVILRCVPISNHLYFYWYRQILGQKVEFLVSFYNNEISEKSEIFDDQFSVERPDGSNFTLKIRSTKLEDSAMYFCASSERQVYGYTFGSGTRLTVV.